Following are 18 T cell receptor beta chains from one sample sequenced in a study of cytomegalovirus exposure and HLA in healthy donors. Primers: 60 Vbeta forward and 13 Jbeta reverse. Some clones are missing from TCRdb's copy, which holds only in-frame ones; the method was immunoSEQ multiplex PCR. This table has 150,000 to 160,000 clones, 60% to 85% appearing once. Sequenced input: PBMCs. These receptors all stem from a middle-aged woman in good health and CMV-seronegative.

The chain employs TRBV11-3 and TRBJ2-3; D ambiguous. Trimming stripped 5 bases from V and 0 bases from J, with 9 bases between. Germline values: CDR1 SGHNT, CDR2 YENEEA. The CDR3 runs 14 residues. The CDR3 nucleotides are TGTGCCAGCAGCCCCGACACTAGCACAGATACGCAGTATTTT. Its protein product is CASSPDTSTDTQYF.

The chain couples TRBV7-2 to TRBJ1-1; no clear D. V lost 1 base to trimming and J lost 0 bases, with 9 bases between them. This CDR3 has 15 amino acids. Germline V gene lookup returns CDR1 SGHTA and CDR2 FQGNSA. In DNA form, the CDR3 reads TGTGCCAGCAGCTTAGTTCCTGGCCTGAACACTGAAGCTTTCTTT. Protein sequence: CASSLVPGLNTEAFF.

The V call is TRBV5-1, the J call TRBJ1-2; a possible D gene is TRBD1 (6 bases). Trimming removed 0 bases at V and 8 bases at J, with 11 bases between. Germline CDR1 reads SGHRS; CDR2 reads YFSETQ. The length of the CDR3 is 13 residues. CDR3 in amino acids: CASSLDRDEGYTF. The CDR3 region has the DNA TGCGCCAGCAGCTTGGACAGGGACGAGGGCTACACCTTC.

The V call is TRBV28, the J call TRBJ2-7; TRBD1 matches at 9 bases. CDR1 and CDR2 (germline): MDHEN, SYDVKM. This CDR3 has 15 amino acids. The V gene end was trimmed by 6 bases and the J gene end by 0 bases; junction bases not matched to a gene: 6. The CDR3 reads CASSTGTGNSYEQYF. DNA of the CDR3: TGTGCCAGCAGCACCGGGACAGGGAACTCCTACGAGCAGTACTTC.

This clone was seen a few times. This rearrangement joins TRBV7-9 to TRBJ1-2, with D perhaps TRBD1 (5 bases). V was clipped by 4 bases and J by 2 bases, with 11 bases between them. The germline CDR1 and CDR2 sequences are SEHNR and FQNEAQ (reference sequence). CDR3 length equals 14 residues. CDR3 DNA: TGTGCCAGCAGCTCCTTGGAGGGGAACTATGGCTACACCTTC. This encodes CASSSLEGNYGYTF. The whole variable domain, remainder taken from reference TRBV7-9 and TRBJ1-2, is DTGVSQNPRHKITKRGQNVTFRCDPISEHNRLYWYRQTLGQGPEFLTYFQNEAQLEKSRLLSDRFSAERPKGSFSTLEIQRTEQGDSAMYLCASSSLEGNYGYTFGSGTRLTVV.

V usage is TRBV7-2 and J usage is TRBJ2-7; TRBD2 might be the D (6 bases). Germline-derived CDR1 and CDR2 are SGHTA and FQGNSA. The CDR3 has 16 amino acids. V was pared by 3 bases and J by 0 bases, with 15 bases between. Written as DNA, the CDR3 is TGTGCCAGCAGCTTGGCTAGCGATTTAAGCTCCTACGAGCAGTACTTC. Amino acids: CASSLASDLSSYEQYF.

V and J are TRBV10-3 and TRBJ2-3; 14 nucleotides match TRBD2. Germline CDR1 ENHRY, CDR2 SYGVKD. V was pared by 6 bases and J by 3 bases, with 5 bases of the junction left unmatched. The CDR3 extends over 16 amino acids. The CDR3 DNA follows: TGTGCCATCAGAACCGGGACTAGCGGGAGTACAGATACGCAGTATTTT. The encoded protein is CAIRTGTSGSTDTQYF.

This clone was seen more than once but under ten times. The chain carries TRBV29-1 and TRBJ2-5, with unresolved D. Trimming left V 4 bases short and J 1 base short, with 7 bases between. Germline V lookup: CDR1 SQVTM, CDR2 ANQGSEA. The CDR3 length is 12 residues. This CDR3 reads CSVASPQETQYF. The CDR3 DNA reads TGCAGCGTTGCGTCCCCCCAAGAGACCCAGTACTTC.

This clone showed up just once. An end of the junction differs from the germline gene, which may be a read error. V gene TRBV7-7 combines with J gene TRBJ1-1; 7 bases are a match to TRBD1. Per germline, CDR1 SSHAT and CDR2 FNYEAQ (reference sequence). The CDR3 length is 13 residues. CDR3 DNA sequence: TGTGCTAGCAGCTTAGCTAGGGACAGCGAAGCTTTCTTT. Amino acids: CASSLARDSEAFF.

The chain combines TRBV5-1 with TRBJ1-4; D may be TRBD1 (5 bases). Germline loops: CDR1 SGHRS, CDR2 YFSETQ. With 5 bases removed from V and 3 bases from J, the gap between germline ends came to 8 bases. The CDR3 has 13 amino acids. CDR3: CASRGGSNEKLFF. The CDR3 nucleotides read TGCGCCAGCAGGGGGGGTTCTAATGAAAAACTGTTTTTT.

V is TRBV9 and J is TRBJ2-3; D is undetermined. The CDR3 contains 16 residues. Germline CDR1 is SGDLS and CDR2 is YYNGEE. V lost 0 bases and J 0 bases, leaving 11 bases between the germline ends. The CDR3 coding sequence is TGTGCCAGCAGCGTAGCTACGACTTCAAGCACAGATACGCAGTATTTT. Translated: CASSVATTSSTDTQYF. The complete variable domain, with remaining parts taken from reference TRBV9 and TRBJ2-3, reads DSGVTQTPKHLITATGQRVTLRCSPRSGDLSVYWYQQSLDQGLQFLIQYYNGEERAKGNILERFSAQQFPDLHSELNLSSLELGDSALYFCASSVATTSSTDTQYFGPGTRLTVL.

The sample holds one count of this clone. J is TRBJ2-1 and V is TRBV29-1, with TRBD1 matching 8 bases. V lost 7 bases and J lost 9; bases outside the gene matches: 11. Germline-derived CDR1 and CDR2 are SQVTM and ANQGSEA. The CDR3 loop spans 13 amino acids. CDR3 residues: CSGTGPIRGEQFF. In DNA form, the CDR3 reads TGCAGCGGGACAGGGCCAATTAGGGGTGAGCAGTTCTTC.

This clone occurred once. This chain uses TRBV5-1 with TRBJ1-4, with 10 bases identical to TRBD1. The CDR3 contains 15 residues. Germline V CDR1 and CDR2: SGHRS, YFSETQ. The V and J ends lost 0 bases and 8 bases, in that order; junction bases with no gene match: 4. The CDR3, as DNA: TGCGCCAGCAGCTTGGGTGGGACAGGGGACGAAAAACTGTTTTTT. This encodes CASSLGGTGDEKLFF.

The genes are TRBV7-9 and TRBJ1-6; TRBD1 is a possible D gene (5 bases). Per germline, CDR1 SEHNR and CDR2 FQNEAQ (reference sequence). The CDR3 is 15 residues long. V shed 5 bases and J shed 4 bases, with 12 bases lying between them. The CDR3 sequence: CASSPTRGYNSPLHF. The CDR3 DNA follows: TGTGCCAGCAGCCCCACCCGGGGGTATAATTCACCCCTCCACTTT. The full variable domain, completed using reference TRBV7-9 and TRBJ1-6, is DTGVSQNPRHKITKRGQNVTFRCDPISEHNRLYWYRQTLGQGPEFLTYFQNEAQLEKSRLLSDRFSAERPKGSFSTLEIQRTEQGDSAMYLCASSPTRGYNSPLHFGNGTRLTVT.

This clone was observed a handful of times. V gene TRBV2 combines with J gene TRBJ1-5; TRBD1 matches at 9 bases. Looked up from germline, CDR1 is SNHLY and CDR2 is FYNNEI. The junction had 8 bases not matched to a gene; V was cut back by 4 bases and J by 7 bases. This CDR3 has 15 amino acids. The CDR3 DNA reads TGTGCCAGCAGTGTCCAGACAGGGGGATTGCAGCCCCAGCATTTT. It translates to CASSVQTGGLQPQHF.

V gene TRBV5-1 combines with J gene TRBJ1-6, with a possible D match to TRBD1 (5 bases). The ends were cut back, 0 bases at V and 8 bases at J, with 9 bases in the middle. Germline V gene data show CDR1 as SGHRS and CDR2 as YFSETQ. The CDR3 is 14 amino acids. The CDR3 coding sequence is TGCGCCAGCAGCTTGGAGGCGGGGGATTCACCCCTCCACTTT. Its translation: CASSLEAGDSPLHF.

This sequence joins TRBV5-4 and TRBJ2-3; possibly TRBD2 for D (5 bases). The CDR3 is made up of 15 amino acids. Germline V gene data show CDR1 as SGHNT and CDR2 as YYREEE (reference sequence). V lost 0 bases and J lost 0, with 8 bases in between. CDR3 DNA: TGTGCCAGCAGCTTGGCAGCGGCTAGCACAGATACGCAGTATTTT. Translation: CASSLAAASTDTQYF.

V and J are TRBV11-2 and TRBJ2-7; possibly TRBD1 for D (7 bases). The germline V and J ends were trimmed by 0 bases and 4 bases, with 10 bases remaining between them. Germline values: CDR1 SGHAT, CDR2 FQNNGV. This CDR3 spans 14 amino acids. The CDR3 is CASSLEQGRYEQYF. The DNA for the CDR3 is TGTGCCAGCAGCTTAGAACAGGGGAGGTACGAGCAGTACTTC. The whole variable domain, remainder taken from reference TRBV11-2 and TRBJ2-7, is EAGVAQSPRYKIIEKRQSVAFWCNPISGHATLYWYQQILGQGPKLLIQFQNNGVVDDSQLPKDRFSAERLKGVDSTLKIQPAKLEDSAVYLCASSLEQGRYEQYFGPGTRLTVT.